This T cell receptor (beta chain) was identified in a study of T cell responses to AZD1222 COVID-19 vaccine. The study, taken as a whole, reports: Donor demographics were predominantly white British with a female majority; clonal diversity may be underestimated.

The CDR3 has 15 amino acids. Germline-derived CDR1 and CDR2 are WSHSY and SAAADI. V was pared by 0 bases and J by 2 bases, with 0 bases of the junction left unmatched. The data were produced by immunoSEQ multiplex PCR, yet TCRdb's version contains in-frame clones alone and is incomplete. The table lists around 110,000 clones, over 75% of them singletons. This clone was counted a few times. Antigen specificity is unknown. V and J are TRBV10-2 and TRBJ1-5; 8 bases match TRBD1. This specimen was peripheral blood, taken on day 0 of MenACWY control vaccination. This clonotype was obtained from an adult in good health. The CDR3: CASSESDRGNQPQHF. CDR3 nucleotide sequence: TGCGCCAGCAGTGAGTCGGACAGGGGCAATCAGCCCCAGCATTTT.